The clone carrying this TCR beta chain appeared a few times. Its cognate antigen is unknown. These data belong to a study of post-analysis software for immune sequencing data. Tagging with unique molecular identifiers was a feature of the TCR beta cDNA libraries. Each CDR3 protein is one row after TCRdb ran MiXCR on the PCR reads. Among about 570,000 distinct CDR3 sequences, approximately 31% were seen once, and the ten largest hold approximately 6%. General study points: Among multiple sclerosis patients, normalized Chao1 diversity was significantly below that of controls. Under the F measure, samples that were prepared in one batch clustered strongly together.

What was sequenced was blood. This receptor was taken from a girl under 18 with multiple sclerosis.

Written as DNA, the CDR3 is TGCAGTGCTTCGAAGGCGGGGGTCCAAGAGACCCAGTACTTC. This codes for CSASKAGVQETQYF. The chain carries TRBV20-1 and TRBJ2-5; 7 positions match TRBD2. Germline V gene data show CDR1 as DFQATT and CDR2 as SNEGSKA (reference sequence). V gave up 5 bases and J gave up 1 base; unmatched junction bases: 7. The CDR3 totals 14 residues.